The 20 T cell receptor beta chains below were found in one sample sequenced in a study of blood T cells in healthy people across ages. A second roughly 7 to 11 cycle PCR used barcoded and J-beta primers. In TCRdb, the 5' RACE reads were re-called with MiXCR into one record per CDR3 protein. The sample has around 1,500,000 distinct CDR3 sequences, 25% to 30% seen once. What was sequenced was blood. The receptors derive from a woman aged 25-40 years in good health.

The table lists this clonotype with a few counts. The genes are TRBV20-1 and TRBJ2-3; D not certain. Germline values: CDR1 DFQATT, CDR2 SNEGSKA (reference sequence). CDR3 length: 12 residues. V shed 0 bases and J shed 5 bases, with 6 bases lying between them. DNA of the CDR3: TGCAGTGCTAGAGATCCACAAGATACGCAGTATTTT. Its translation: CSARDPQDTQYF.

V is TRBV6-4 and J is TRBJ2-3; D might be TRBD1 (6 bases). CDR1 is MRHNA and CDR2 is SNTAGT in the germline V gene. The V end lost 4 bases, the J end lost 4 bases, and 18 bases lay between the germline ends. This CDR3 comprises 16 residues. Written as DNA, the CDR3 is TGTGCCAGCAGTGTTTCAGGGGTTGAGGTCCCAGATACGCAGTATTTT. This translates into CASSVSGVEVPDTQYF.

The genes are TRBV24-1 and TRBJ2-5; D unresolved. Germline V gives CDR1 KGHDR, CDR2 SFDVKD. This CDR3 has 16 amino acids. The V end was cut by 0 bases, the J end by 1 base, with 11 bases between. CDR3: CATSDLRAEGQETQYF. DNA of the CDR3: TGTGCCACCAGTGATTTGCGGGCGGAAGGCCAAGAGACCCAGTACTTC.

This chain connects TRBV10-3 to TRBJ2-2; 7 bases fit TRBD2. This CDR3 contains 14 residues. Germline CDR1 reads ENHRY; CDR2 reads SYGVKD. Trimming took 7 bases from V and 2 from J; bases not matched to a gene: 4. In DNA, the CDR3 is TGTGCCATCAAAAGCGGGGTAAACACCGGGGAGCTGTTTTTT. Translating gives CAIKSGVNTGELFF.

J is TRBJ2-1 and V is TRBV6-2 or TRBV6-3; possible D gene TRBD2, 5 bases. The V gene's germline CDR1 is MNHEY and CDR2 SVGEGT. This CDR3 comprises 15 residues. V shed 6 bases and J shed 3 bases, with 15 bases lying between them. In nucleotides, the CDR3 is TGTGCCAGCAGACCCGGACTGGAGATCTACAATGAGCAGTTCTTC. It is translated as CASRPGLEIYNEQFF.

The chain links TRBV27 to TRBJ2-2, with D unclear. The V gene's germline CDR1 is MNHEY and CDR2 SMNVEV (reference sequence). V was pared by 5 bases and J by 1 base, with 8 bases between. The CDR3 is 14 amino acids. CDR3 region: CASSNGLNTGELFF. The CDR3, as DNA: TGTGCCAGCAGTAACGGGTTGAACACCGGGGAGCTGTTTTTT.

This clonotype was counted only a few times. J is TRBJ2-1 and V is TRBV10-3; 8 bases match TRBD2. Germline CDR1 and CDR2: ENHRY and SYGVKD. The CDR3 consists of 15 residues. V dropped 3 bases and J dropped 5; count of bases not matched to a gene: 6. DNA for the CDR3: TGTGCCATCAGTGAAAGGGGACTAGAGAACAATGAGCAGTTCTTC. Translating it yields CAISERGLENNEQFF.

This clonotype was recorded at least ten times. The chain joins TRBV7-2 to TRBJ2-1; 10 positions match TRBD2. Trimming cost V 4 bases and J 2 bases; bases outside gene matches: 5. This CDR3 region has 16 residues. The germline gives CDR1 SGHTA, CDR2 FQGNSA. The CDR3 region is CASSYTSGVTYNEQFF. DNA for the CDR3: TGTGCCAGCAGCTACACTAGCGGGGTAACCTACAATGAGCAGTTCTTC.

The table lists this clonotype with many counts. The V gene is TRBV29-1, the J gene TRBJ2-5; D possibly uses TRBD1 or TRBD2 (5 bases each). CDR1 is SQVTM and CDR2 is ANQGSEA in the germline V gene. Trimming removed 2 bases from V and 5 bases from J, with 15 bases in between. The CDR3 sequence is 14 residues long. The CDR3: CSVEPGSWGETQYF. CDR3 in DNA: TGCAGCGTTGAACCAGGTTCATGGGGGGAGACCCAGTACTTC.

The rearrangement joins TRBV20-1 to TRBJ2-2, with D possibly TRBD1 on 5 matching bases. The ends were cut back, 0 bases at V and 6 bases at J, with 14 bases in the middle. The length of the CDR3 is 15 residues. CDR1 DFQATT and CDR2 SNEGSKA come from the germline V gene (reference sequence). In DNA form, the CDR3 reads TGCAGTGCTAGAGATGGCAGGGATTCGGCCGGGGAGCTGTTTTTT. Its protein product is CSARDGRDSAGELFF.

The CDR3 DNA reads TGTGCTAGTGGTTTGTCACAGGGGGCAGAGACCCAGTACTTC. This translates into CASGLSQGAETQYF. J is TRBJ2-5 and V is TRBV12-5, with 9 nucleotides matching TRBD1. V dropped 2 bases and J dropped 4; count of bases not matched to a gene: 2. The CDR3 contains 14 residues. The germline gives CDR1 LGHNT, CDR2 FRNRAP.

This clonotype was observed a handful of times. The junction and the germline gene differ at one end; a read error may be behind it. V and J are TRBV7-2 and TRBJ2-4, with unresolved D. The CDR3 extends over 13 amino acids. CDR1 and CDR2 from the germline V gene are SGHTA and FQGNSA. This CDR3 is CASKGLAKNIQYF. Here the CDR3 DNA reads TGTGCCAGCAAAGGGTTAGCCAAAAACATCCAGTACTTC.

The rearrangement links TRBV19 to TRBJ2-6; D unresolved. Per the germline V gene, CDR1 is LNHDA and CDR2 is SQIVND (reference sequence). V was pared by 5 bases and J by 1 base, with 15 bases between. The length of the CDR3 is 17 residues. CDR3 loop: CASSGQLGLSGANVLTF. The CDR3 nucleotides read TGTGCCAGTAGTGGCCAGCTCGGGTTGTCTGGGGCCAACGTCCTGACTTTC.

Remarks on this clonotype: An end of the junction differs from the germline gene, which may be a read error. The chain couples TRBV9 to TRBJ2-5; D is tentatively TRBD1 or TRBD2 (5 bases each). The CDR3 spans 14 residues. CDR1 is SGDLS and CDR2 is YYNGEE in the germline V gene. DNA for the CDR3: TGTGCCTGCAGCGTAGATGGGGGTGTAGAGACCCAGTACTTC. It specifies CACSVDGGVETQYF.

The chain is built from TRBV5-1 and TRBJ2-1, with D perhaps TRBD1 or TRBD2 (5 bases each). This CDR3 comprises 15 residues. Looked up from germline, CDR1 is SGHRS and CDR2 is YFSETQ. V gave up 0 bases and J gave up 10 bases, with 17 bases separating them. CDR3: CASSLAAGGKGEQFF. CDR3 bases: TGCGCCAGCAGCTTGGCTGCGGGCGGAAAGGGGGAGCAGTTCTTC.

This clonotype showed up many times. V gene TRBV7-3 combines with J gene TRBJ2-1, with 10 nucleotides matching TRBD1. V lost 3 bases to trimming and J lost 8 bases; unmatched junction nucleotides: 1. The germline V gene encodes CDR1 SGHTA and CDR2 FQGTGA. This CDR3 region has 13 residues. The CDR3 sequence is CASSFGTGDEQFF. DNA for the CDR3: TGTGCCAGCAGCTTCGGGACAGGGGATGAGCAGTTCTTC.

This clonotype came up many times. The chain links TRBV20-1 to TRBJ2-7; no clear D. Germline loops: CDR1 DFQATT, CDR2 SNEGSKA (reference sequence). Trimming cost V 3 bases and J 0 bases, with 12 bases left between them. The CDR3 covers 14 residues. CDR3 sequence reads: CSARGSLSSYEQYF. The CDR3 DNA is TGCAGTGCTAGGGGCAGCCTTTCCTCCTACGAGCAGTACTTC.

The chain couples TRBV3-1 to TRBJ2-5, with 8 bases lining up with TRBD2. Trimming at V came to 4 bases and at J to 11 bases, leaving 15 bases not matched to a gene. The germline CDR1 and CDR2 sequences are LGHDT and YNNKEL (reference sequence). The CDR3 length is 15 residues. The chain's CDR3 is CASSLGLASYNEQYF. The CDR3 region has the DNA TGTGCCAGCAGCCTTGGACTAGCCTCCTACAATGAGCAGTACTTC.

The chain uses TRBV6-5 and TRBJ1-5; TRBD1 matches 9 bases. CDR3 length: 15 residues. The V and J ends lost 8 bases and 3 bases, in that order; junction bases with no gene match: 8. From germline, CDR1 is MNHEY and CDR2 SVGAGI. The CDR3 reads CASRMGQGPNQPQHF. The DNA of the CDR3 is TGTGCCAGCCGCATGGGACAGGGTCCCAATCAGCCCCAGCATTTT.

V gene TRBV14 combines with J gene TRBJ2-7; the D gene could be TRBD1 or TRBD2 (6 bases each). This CDR3 spans 13 amino acids. Germline loops: CDR1 SGHDN, CDR2 FVKESK. V was shortened by 10 bases and J by 3 bases, with 16 bases between the two germline ends. The CDR3 is CATGRGLHYEQYF. The CDR3, as DNA: TGTGCCACGGGACGGGGGCTCCACTACGAGCAGTACTTC.